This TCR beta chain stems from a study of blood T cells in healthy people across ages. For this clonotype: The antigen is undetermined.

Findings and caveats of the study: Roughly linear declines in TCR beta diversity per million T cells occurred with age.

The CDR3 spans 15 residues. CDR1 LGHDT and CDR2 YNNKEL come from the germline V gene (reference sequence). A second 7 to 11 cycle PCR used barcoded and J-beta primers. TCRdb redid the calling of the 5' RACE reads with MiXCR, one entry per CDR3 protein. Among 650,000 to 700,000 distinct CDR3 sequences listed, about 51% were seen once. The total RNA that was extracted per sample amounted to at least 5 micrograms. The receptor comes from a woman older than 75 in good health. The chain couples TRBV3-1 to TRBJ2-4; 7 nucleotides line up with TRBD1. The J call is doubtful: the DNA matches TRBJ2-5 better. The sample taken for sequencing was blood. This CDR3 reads CASSQGDRAIETQYF. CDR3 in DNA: TGTGCCAGCAGCCAAGGAGACAGGGCTATTGAGACCCAGTACTTC.